This is a list of T cell receptor beta chains from one sample in a study of blood T cell repertoires in COVID-19. Only in-frame clones appear in the TCRdb table, and some are missing; sequencing was by immunoSEQ multiplex PCR. The table includes about 120,000 clones, less than 90% detected once. Sequencing used peripheral blood. Source of these receptors: an older man with acute or convalescent COVID-19. Both conserved end residues are part of each CDR3. A D gene is named only where the DNA matches it firmly. Size is omitted from some rows. Given values are once, few, many or a class for expanded clones.

TRBV4-2	-	-	TRBJ2-7	TGTGCCAGCAGCCAAGATCCTTTGACAGACGCCTCCTACGAGCAGTACTTC	CASSQDPLTDASYEQYF
TRBV5-1	-	-	TRBJ2-2	TGCGCCAGCAGCCCCGCCAGACAGAGGAACACCGGGGAGCTGTTTTTT	CASSPARQRNTGELFF
TRBV5-1	few	-	TRBJ1-3	TGCGCCAGCAGCTTGGACCAGGCCTCTGGAAACACCATATATTTT	CASSLDQASGNTIYF
TRBV3-1/TRBV3-2	-	-	TRBJ2-7	TGTGCCAGCAGCCCTAGACAGCCCTACGAGCAGTACTTC	CASSPRQPYEQYF
TRBV27	-	-	TRBJ2-7	TGTGCCAGCACTACCACAGGGCTCCCCTACGAGCAGTACTTC	CASTTTGLPYEQYF
TRBV11-1	few	-	TRBJ2-7	TGTGCCAGCAGCTTAGGTCCCGGACAAGCCTACGAGCAGTACTTC	CASSLGPGQAYEQYF
TRBV7-9	-	-	TRBJ2-2	TGTGCCAGCAGCTTCGGGTCAGGGTTCCACGGGGAGCTGTTTTTT	CASSFGSGFHGELFF
TRBV30	few	-	TRBJ1-6	TGTGCCTGGAGTAAACTCACAGCTAATTCACCCCTCCACTTT	CAWSKLTANSPLHF
TRBV7-9	-	TRBD1	TRBJ1-4	TGTGCCAGCAGCGTAGGACAGGCACTCCTTGATGAAAAACTGTTTTTT	CASSVGQALLDEKLFF
TRBV7-9	-	TRBD2	TRBJ2-1	TGTGCCAGCAGTTATGCCGGGACTAGAGTCAATGAGCAGTTCTTC	CASSYAGTRVNEQFF
TRBV18	-	-	TRBJ1-2	TGTGCCAGCTCACCAGCCGGACTGAATAATGGCTACACCTTC	CASSPAGLNNGYTF
TRBV5-5	-	TRBD1	TRBJ2-7	TGTGCCAGCAGCTTGAGGGGACAGGGGGACTACGAGCAGTACTTC	CASSLRGQGDYEQYF
TRBV18	-	-	TRBJ2-6	TGTGCCAGCTCACCAATGAGCTCTGGGGCCAACGTCCTGACTTTC	CASSPMSSGANVLTF
TRBV5-1	-	TRBD1	TRBJ1-3	TGCGCCAGCAGCTTGGTCGCCGGGACAGGGTCTGGAAACACCATATATTTT	CASSLVAGTGSGNTIYF
TRBV6-5	once	TRBD2	TRBJ2-7	TGTGCCAGCAGTCCTGAAGTACGGGGGGCCTACGAGCAGTACTTC	CASSPEVRGAYEQYF
TRBV5-1	-	-	TRBJ1-2	TGCGCCAGCAGCTTAGGGGACACACCTAACTATGGCTACACCTTC	CASSLGDTPNYGYTF
TRBV6-5	-	-	TRBJ1-1	TGTGCCAGCAGCTTAGCGGCGGGGTCGAACACTGAAGCTTTCTTT	CASSLAAGSNTEAFF
TRBV6-2/TRBV6-3	-	-	TRBJ1-6	TGTGCCAGCAGCTGGACAGAATCACCCCTCCACTTT	CASSWTESPLHF
TRBV27	-	TRBD1	TRBJ1-2	TGTGCCAGCAGCCTGACGGGACAGGGGAGAGGTTATGGCTACACCTTC	CASSLTGQGRGYGYTF
TRBV7-2	-	-	TRBJ1-1	TGTGCCAGCAGCTTAACATACACTGAAGCTTTCTTT	CASSLTYTEAFF
TRBV4-1	-	-	TRBJ2-5	TGCGCCAGCAGCCAAGGAGGGATTCAAGAGACCCAGTACTTC	CASSQGGIQETQYF
TRBV5-1	-	TRBD1	TRBJ1-4	TGCGCCAGCAGCCTTAAGGGGGCAGGTAATGAAAAACTGTTTTTT	CASSLKGAGNEKLFF
TRBV7-9	few	TRBD2	TRBJ2-7	TGTGCCAGCAGCTCTTCGACTAGCGGGACGATCTACGAGCAGTACTTC	CASSSSTSGTIYEQYF
TRBV4-1	few	TRBD1	TRBJ1-2	TGCGCCAGCAGCCACCGGGACAGGGACAGGATCGACACCTTC	CASSHRDRDRIDTF
TRBV5-1	-	TRBD1	TRBJ1-2	TGCGCCAGCAGCCTTGGTACAGGGGGCGAGGGTGGCTACACCTTC	CASSLGTGGEGGYTF
TRBV28	-	TRBD2	TRBJ2-1	TGTGCCAGCAGGGTGACTAGCGGGAGTAGAAATGAGCAGTTCTTC	CASRVTSGSRNEQFF
TRBV6-5	-	-	TRBJ2-7	TGTGCCAGCAGTTACTCGAGAGCAGGGACCTACGAGCAGTACTTC	CASSYSRAGTYEQYF
TRBV28	-	-	TRBJ2-1	TGTGCCAGCAGTTTGCCAGGGGTTGACAATGAGCAGTTCTTC	CASSLPGVDNEQFF
TRBV19	-	TRBD1	TRBJ1-1	TGTGCCAGTAGCCTCTCCGGGACAGCGAACACTGAAGCTTTCTTT	CASSLSGTANTEAFF
TRBV7-8	-	-	TRBJ1-2	TGTGCCAGCAGCTTAATTGGGCCGGGCTACACCTTC	CASSLIGPGYTF
TRBV11-2	-	TRBD1	TRBJ1-6	TGTGCCAGCAGCGGTGACAGGGGTTCACCCCTCCACTTT	CASSGDRGSPLHF
TRBV20-1	-	-	TRBJ1-2	TGCAGTGCTGGCCAAAGTTTTGAAGACACCTTC	CSAGQSFEDTF
TRBV5-1	-	TRBD1	TRBJ1-4	TGCGCCAGCAGCCCGCCGGGACAGGAGGGGGAAAAACTGTTTTTT	CASSPPGQEGEKLFF
TRBV14	-	TRBD2	TRBJ2-7	TGTGCCAGCAGCCAAGTAACGGGAGGCCGCTACGAGCAGTACTTC	CASSQVTGGRYEQYF